Included here is one T cell receptor beta chain sequence, with context. CDR3 length: 13 amino acids. The germline V gene encodes CDR1 SGHAT and CDR2 FQNNGV. V was pared by 5 bases and J by 3 bases, with 3 bases of the junction left unmatched. This specimen comes from a study of blood T cell repertoires in COVID-19. Patients from Seattle were sampled longitudinally, starting during active infection. The protocol was immunoSEQ multiplex PCR, while the TCRdb copy is restricted to in-frame clones and leaves out a portion. The sample consists of 300,000 to 400,000 clones, over 70% of them appearing once. The gene calls are TRBV11-2 and TRBJ1-2; 7 bases are shared with TRBD1. This receptor was taken from a woman in her 50s with COVID-19, enrolled during active disease. The specimen sequenced was peripheral blood. The CDR3 bases are TGTGCCAGCAGCCGGACAGGAGACTATGGCTACACCTTC. This sequence encodes CASSRTGDYGYTF.